These 3 T cell receptor beta chains share one sample of origin, sequenced in a study of CD8 T cells in ankylosing spondylitis. MiXCR, run by TCRdb on the 5' RACE reads, gives a single entry per CDR3 protein. The sample lists some 270,000 distinct CDR3 sequences, 18% occurring once. What was sequenced was blood, either unsorted or a sorted T cell fraction (not recorded which). The receptor source for this set is a male donor with ankylosing spondylitis or in good health (not recorded which).

The chain joins TRBV2 to TRBJ2-1; D is unresolved. The V end was cut by 6 bases, the J end by 5 bases, with 2 bases between. Germline assignment: CDR1 SNHLY and CDR2 FYNNEI. The CDR3 length is 10 residues. DNA of the CDR3: TGTGCCAGCAGAAACAATGAGCAGTTCTTC. Residues: CASRNNEQFF.

In its sample, this clonotype was seen many times. V is TRBV9 and J is TRBJ2-7, with 9 positions matching TRBD2. This CDR3 comprises 14 residues. V lost 4 bases to trimming and J lost 2 bases; unmatched junction nucleotides: 4. The germline gives CDR1 SGDLS, CDR2 YYNGEE. This CDR3 reads CASSSGRTAYEQYF. The CDR3 region has the DNA TGTGCCAGCAGCAGCGGGAGGACCGCCTACGAGCAGTACTTC.

This clonotype was seen more than once but under ten times. The chain couples TRBV3-1 to TRBJ2-7, with 9 positions matching TRBD1. From germline, CDR1 is LGHDT and CDR2 YNNKEL (reference sequence). The length of the CDR3 is 13 residues. V shed 2 bases, J shed 12 bases, and the junction held 8 bases outside the gene matches. CDR3 amino acids: CASSQPGTGIPYF. CDR3 bases: TGTGCCAGCAGCCAACCTGGGACAGGGATTCCGTACTTC.